This TCR beta chain emerged from a study of blood T cell repertoires in COVID-19. About the research overall: Nucleic acid was either cDNA or gDNA, and it came from T cells, B-cell-depleted T cells, or PBMCs.

Per the germline V gene, CDR1 is SGHRS and CDR2 is YFSETQ. The CDR3 contains 13 residues. Between the trimmed V and J ends, which lost 3 bases and 1 base, there was a span of 7 bases. Sequencing used immunoSEQ multiplex PCR; TCRdb keeps in-frame clones, though not all of them. The repertoire holds 300,000 or so clones, with under 90% as singletons. This clone was found once. This chain joins TRBV5-1 and TRBJ1-1; maybe TRBD1 (5 bases). Sequenced: peripheral blood. The receptor's source is a woman aged 30 to 39 with COVID-19, enrolled during active disease. The CDR3 here is CASSSDKNTEAFF. The DNA for the CDR3 is TGCGCCAGCAGCTCGGACAAGAACACTGAAGCTTTCTTT.